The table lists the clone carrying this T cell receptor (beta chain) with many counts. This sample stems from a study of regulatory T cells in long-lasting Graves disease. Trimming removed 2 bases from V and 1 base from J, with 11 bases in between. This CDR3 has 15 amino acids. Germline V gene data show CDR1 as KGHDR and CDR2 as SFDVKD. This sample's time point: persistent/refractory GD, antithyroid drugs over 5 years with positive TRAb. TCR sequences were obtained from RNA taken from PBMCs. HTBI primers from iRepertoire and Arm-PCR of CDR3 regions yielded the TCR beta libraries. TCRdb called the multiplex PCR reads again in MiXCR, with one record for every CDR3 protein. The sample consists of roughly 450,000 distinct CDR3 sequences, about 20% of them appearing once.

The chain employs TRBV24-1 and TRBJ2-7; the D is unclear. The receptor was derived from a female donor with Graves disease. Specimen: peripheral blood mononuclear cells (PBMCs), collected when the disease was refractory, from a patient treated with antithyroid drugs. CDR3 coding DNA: TGTGCCACCAGTGATTCAAAAGACTTTTCCTACGAGCAGTACTTC. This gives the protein CATSDSKDFSYEQYF.